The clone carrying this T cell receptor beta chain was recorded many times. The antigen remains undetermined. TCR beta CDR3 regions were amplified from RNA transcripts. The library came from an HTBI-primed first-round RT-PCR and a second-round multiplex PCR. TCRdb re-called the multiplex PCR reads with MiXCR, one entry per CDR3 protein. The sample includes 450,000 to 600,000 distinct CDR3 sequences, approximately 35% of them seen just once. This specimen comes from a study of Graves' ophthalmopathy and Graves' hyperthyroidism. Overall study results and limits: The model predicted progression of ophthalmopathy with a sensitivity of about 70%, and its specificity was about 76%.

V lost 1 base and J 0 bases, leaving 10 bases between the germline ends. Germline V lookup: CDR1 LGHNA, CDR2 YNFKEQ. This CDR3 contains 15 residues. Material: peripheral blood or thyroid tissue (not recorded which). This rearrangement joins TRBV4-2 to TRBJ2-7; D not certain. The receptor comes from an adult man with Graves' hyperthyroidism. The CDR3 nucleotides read TGTGCCAGCAGCCAAGTAGGGTCTCCCTCCTACGAGCAGTACTTC. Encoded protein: CASSQVGSPSYEQYF.